These 21 T cell receptor beta chains share one sample of origin, sequenced in a study of CD8 T cells in ankylosing spondylitis (dated by TCRdb to 2017 to 2019). The library came from 5' RACE. For sequencing, an Illumina HiSeq 2500 was employed. TCRdb reran the public reads through fastp at Q25 and MiXCR, keeping productive beta chains. Entries that share a CDR3 protein sequence are merged under the most common genes and DNA. Here the sample has 200,000 or so distinct CDR3 sequences; roughly 18% occur a single time. Around 4.5% of the sample lies in the top ten. Material: blood, either unsorted or a sorted T cell fraction (not recorded which). The receptors shown here come from a male donor aged 10-29 years with ankylosing spondylitis or in good health (not recorded which). Donor details come from another sample of the same person, matched by shared clones.

This clonotype was picked up many times. The genes are TRBV7-2 and TRBJ2-2; D uncertain. CDR1 SGHTA and CDR2 FQGNSA come from the germline V gene. Trimming shortened V by 1 base and J by 4 bases, and 7 bases separated the two germline ends. The CDR3 has 14 residues. The CDR3 DNA sequence: TGTGCCAGCAGCTTAGGTCTGGGCACCGGGGAGCTGTTTTTT. Amino acid sequence: CASSLGLGTGELFF.

This clonotype was counted at least ten times. The chain has TRBV12-3 or TRBV12-4 and TRBJ2-3; D possibly uses TRBD1 or TRBD2 (5 bases each). V lost 7 bases to trimming and J lost 8 bases, with 22 bases between them. The CDR3 contains 15 residues. DNA for the CDR3: TGTGCCAGCAAGCTTACTGGGGCGGAGAGGGGTACGCAGTATTTT. Its translation: CASKLTGAERGTQYF.

This clonotype appeared many times. The chain links TRBV4-3 to TRBJ2-5; maybe TRBD2 (6 bases). The CDR3 has 14 residues. V lost 2 bases to trimming and J lost 3 bases, with 10 bases between them. CDR1 is LGHNA, CDR2 YSLEER, per germline. This CDR3 is CASSQIGGEETQYF. CDR3 coding DNA: TGCGCCAGCAGCCAAATTGGAGGGGAAGAGACCCAGTACTTC.

There are many counts of this clonotype. The V call is TRBV15, the J call TRBJ2-7; weak D call: TRBD2 (5 bases). Between the trimmed V and J ends, which lost 2 bases and 1 base, there was a span of 9 bases. The CDR3 runs 14 residues. Germline lookup yields CDR1 LNHNV and CDR2 YYDKDF (reference sequence). The CDR3 DNA follows: TGTGCCACCAGCAGACTTGCGGGTTCCTACGAGCAGTACGTC. Translated: CATSRLAGSYEQYV.

This clonotype was found many times. Here the CDR3 DNA reads TGTGCCAGCAGCTTTAGTCACAAAACAGATACGCAGTATTTT. Amino acid sequence: CASSFSHKTDTQYF. This rearrangement joins TRBV7-2 to TRBJ2-3; no clear D gene. CDR1 SGHTA and CDR2 FQGNSA come from the germline V gene. The length of the CDR3 is 14 residues. V dropped 3 bases and J dropped 3 bases, with 10 bases sitting between them.

This clonotype was counted ten times or more. The rearrangement uses TRBV6-1 and TRBJ2-4, with D perhaps TRBD1 (6 bases). Trimming shortened V by 6 bases and J by 6 bases, and 15 bases separated the two germline ends. The CDR3 sequence is 14 residues long. CDR1 is MNHNS and CDR2 is SASEGT in the germline V gene. CDR3 DNA: TGTGCCAGCAGCCCCGGCCCAGGGGCAAACATTCAGTACTTC. This codes for CASSPGPGANIQYF.

With regard to this clonotype: A read error may account for a junction end that differs from germline. The rearrangement uses TRBV11-3 and TRBJ1-2, with D perhaps TRBD1 (6 bases). This CDR3 has 16 residues. Germline CDR1 reads SGHNT; CDR2 reads YENEEA. CDR3 bases: TGTGCCAGCAGCTTCGGACAGCGAGACGCTAACTACGGCTACACCTTC. Translating it yields CASSFGQRDANYGYTF.

This clonotype was picked up many times. The CDR3 DNA reads TGTGCCTGGAGTGCTGGAGCAGGAGCCCAACCCCAAGAGACCCAGTACTTC. It is translated as CAWSAGAGAQPQETQYF. The V gene is TRBV30, the J gene TRBJ2-5, with D unclear. Germline lookup yields CDR1 GTSNPN and CDR2 SVGIG (reference sequence). This CDR3 is 17 amino acids long. Between the trimmed V and J ends, which lost 1 base and 1 base, there was a span of 19 bases.

The sample holds many counts of this clonotype. Written as DNA, the CDR3 is TGTGCCAGCAGTTCAATAGCGGATAGCACAGATACGCAGTATTTT. Translating it yields CASSSIADSTDTQYF. V usage is TRBV7-2 and J usage is TRBJ2-3; D is possibly TRBD2 (6 bases). The CDR3 loop spans 15 amino acids. Germline values: CDR1 SGHTA, CDR2 FQGNSA. V was trimmed by 6 bases and J by 0 bases, leaving 13 bases between them. Variable domain in full (rest from reference TRBV7-2 and TRBJ2-3): GAGVSQSPSNKVTEKGKDVELRCDPISGHTALYWYRQSLGQGLEFLIYFQGNSAPDKSGLPSDRFSAERTGGSVSTLTIQRTQQEDSAVYLCASSSIADSTDTQYFGPGTRLTVL.

In its sample, this clonotype was seen many times. The CDR3 nucleotides read TGCGCCAGCAGCTTGGAACAGGGCGGCGAAAAACTGTTTTTT. Its protein product is CASSLEQGGEKLFF. The chain links TRBV5-1 to TRBJ1-4, with a tentative D call TRBD1 (6 bases). The CDR3 sequence is 14 residues long. The germline CDR1 and CDR2 sequences are SGHRS and YFSETQ. V was cut by 0 bases and J by 8 bases, with 11 bases left in between.

This clonotype was found many times. The V gene is TRBV6-2 or TRBV6-3, the J gene TRBJ2-1; 12 positions match TRBD2. Germline CDR1 MNHEY, CDR2 SVGEGT. The CDR3 length is 17 residues. J lost 8 bases, V lost 3 bases, and 11 bases had no gene match. The CDR3 DNA reads TGTGCCAGCAGTTATTTCCGTACACTAGCGGGAGGCGATGAGCAGTTCTTC. Translating gives CASSYFRTLAGGDEQFF.

J is TRBJ2-7 and V is TRBV5-1; a weak D match, TRBD1 (6 bases). The germline V gene encodes CDR1 SGHRS and CDR2 YFSETQ. V shed 4 bases and J shed 2 bases, with 10 bases lying between them. The CDR3 totals 13 residues. CDR3 loop: CASSTGHPYEQYF. The CDR3 nucleotides are TGCGCCAGCAGCACGGGACATCCCTACGAGCAGTACTTC.

This clonotype was recorded many times. The rearrangement uses TRBV25-1 and TRBJ2-5; D tentatively fits TRBD1 or TRBD2 (7 bases each). The CDR3 spans 16 residues. Trimming pared 1 base from V and 2 bases from J, leaving 14 bases between. The germline gives CDR1 MGHDK, CDR2 SYGVNS. CDR3 in amino acids: CASSEFAGGGQETQYF. The CDR3, as DNA: TGTGCCAGCAGTGAATTTGCAGGGGGGGGACAAGAGACCCAGTACTTC.

This clonotype was recorded at least ten times. The chain joins TRBV29-1 to TRBJ1-1; D remains ambiguous. The V gene's germline CDR1 is SQVTM and CDR2 ANQGSEA. CDR3 length: 10 amino acids. Trimming cost V 3 bases and J 3 bases, with 2 bases left between them. CDR3 in DNA: TGCAGCGTTGAGGACACTGAAGCTTTCTTT. It codes for CSVEDTEAFF. The full variable domain, completed using reference TRBV29-1 and TRBJ1-1, is SAVISQKPSRDICQRGTSLTIQCQVDSQVTMMFWYRQQPGQSLTLIATANQGSEATYESGFVIDKFPISRPNLTFSTLTVSNMSPEDSSIYLCSVEDTEAFFGQGTRLTVV.

This clonotype was counted many times. The chain combines TRBV4-1 with TRBJ2-1; TRBD2 matches 7 bases. V was clipped by 6 bases and J by 8 bases; unmatched bases: 16. Germline values: CDR1 MGHRA, CDR2 YSYEKL. The CDR3 loop spans 16 amino acids. The DNA of the CDR3 is TGCGCCAGCAGGGCGCTGGGAGGGAGGATAGTTGATGAGCAGTTCTTC. Translation gives CASRALGGRIVDEQFF.

This clonotype was observed many times. The CDR3 region is CAISFAGAYNEQFF. The CDR3, as DNA: TGTGCCATCAGTTTTGCGGGAGCTTACAATGAGCAGTTCTTC. The gene calls are TRBV10-3 and TRBJ2-1; 7 nucleotides line up with TRBD2. The CDR3 runs 14 residues. Germline V CDR1 and CDR2: ENHRY, SYGVKD. V dropped 5 bases and J dropped 4; count of bases not matched to a gene: 5.

The table lists this clonotype with many counts. The chain has TRBV11-2 and TRBJ2-7; no clear D. Germline V lookup: CDR1 SGHAT, CDR2 FQNNGV. The CDR3 totals 15 residues. Trimming removed 0 bases at V and 4 bases at J, with 13 bases between. The CDR3 spells CASSLELGGWYEQYV. The DNA for the CDR3 is TGTGCCAGCAGCTTAGAGCTGGGTGGGTGGTACGAGCAGTACGTC.

V is TRBV14 and J is TRBJ1-1; D is possibly TRBD1 (5 bases). CDR3 length equals 15 residues. The V and J ends lost 6 bases and 1 base respectively, with 15 bases between them. In germline, CDR1 is SGHDN, CDR2 FVKESK. As DNA, the CDR3 is TGTGCCAGCAGAGCCAATCGGGGCTGGAACACTGAAGCTTTCTTT. This encodes CASRANRGWNTEAFF.

Ten or more counts support this clonotype. The chain links TRBV13 to TRBJ1-2; D gene ambiguous. This CDR3 region has 12 residues. CDR1 PRHDT and CDR2 FYEKMQ come from the germline V gene (reference sequence). The V end lost 3 bases, the J end lost 4 bases, and 6 bases lay between the germline ends. The CDR3 here is CASSLRSYGYTF. Written as DNA, the CDR3 is TGTGCCAGCAGCTTGCGAAGCTATGGCTACACCTTC.

The CDR3 protein is CASSYLTREVAKNIQYF. CDR3 coding DNA: TGTGCCAGCAGCTACCTAACGCGGGAGGTAGCCAAAAACATTCAGTACTTC. This chain joins TRBV5-4 and TRBJ2-4; 8 positions agree with TRBD2. The ends lost 3 bases at V and 0 bases at J; junction bases unmatched: 8. The germline V gene has CDR1 SGHNT and CDR2 YYREEE (reference sequence). CDR3 length equals 17 residues.

At least ten counts were recorded for this clonotype. The chain has TRBV20-1 and TRBJ2-7; D is unresolved. Between the trimmed V and J ends, which lost 2 bases and 0 bases, there was a span of 14 bases. The CDR3 spans 15 residues. CDR1 and CDR2 (germline): DFQATT, SNEGSKA (reference sequence). Here the CDR3 DNA reads TGCAGTGCTAGACCCGGGTCGCTGAGCTCCTACGAGCAGTACTTC. Encoded protein: CSARPGSLSSYEQYF.